These 5 T cell receptor beta chains came from one sample sequenced in a study of cytomegalovirus exposure and HLA in healthy donors. Clones were sequenced by immunoSEQ multiplex PCR, and TCRdb holds only the in-frame ones, with some missing. The table lists 150,000 to 200,000 clones, nearly 90% of them singletons. Material for sequencing was PBMCs. The receptors stem from a man between 18 and 29 years old in good health and CMV-seropositive.

V usage is TRBV2 and J usage is TRBJ2-3; possible D gene TRBD1, 6 bases. Germline CDR1 is SNHLY and CDR2 is FYNNEI. This CDR3 has 14 residues. V dropped 5 bases and J dropped 2 bases, with 11 bases sitting between them. CDR3 coding DNA: TGTGCCAGCAGTATAGACAGGAACACAGATACGCAGTATTTT. Protein: CASSIDRNTDTQYF.

This chain uses TRBV27 with TRBJ2-5; 9 nucleotides align to TRBD2. Per germline, CDR1 MNHEY and CDR2 SMNVEV (reference sequence). The CDR3 is 15 amino acids. Germline trimming cut 10 bases from V and 4 bases from J; bases unmatched to any gene: 13. The CDR3 loop is CATTRGGGRGETQYF. The CDR3 coding sequence is TGTGCCACCACTCGGGGGGGCGGGAGGGGAGAGACCCAGTACTTC.

The V call is TRBV6-1, the J call TRBJ2-2; perhaps TRBD2 as D (6 bases). The V gene lost 1 base and the J gene lost 6 bases, with 12 bases spanning the gap. The CDR3 consists of 15 residues. Germline loops: CDR1 MNHNS, CDR2 SASEGT. The CDR3 nucleotides read TGTGCCAGCAGTGAAGGTAGCGGCACCGCCGGGGAGCTGTTTTTT. This translates into CASSEGSGTAGELFF.

The chain combines TRBV29-1 with TRBJ1-2; D may be TRBD1 (5 bases). Trimming left V 2 bases short and J 4 bases short, with 8 bases between. Germline values: CDR1 SQVTM, CDR2 ANQGSEA. This CDR3 has 12 residues. CDR3 in DNA: TGCAGCGTTGAACGGGGGGGCTATGGCTACACCTTC. Protein sequence: CSVERGGYGYTF.

The chain employs TRBV2 and TRBJ2-2, with a tentative D call TRBD2 (5 bases). The germline gives CDR1 SNHLY, CDR2 FYNNEI. The V gene lost 9 bases and the J gene lost 0 bases, with 11 bases spanning the gap. CDR3 length: 14 amino acids. DNA of the CDR3: TGTGCCAGAGGTCAACTAGCGAACACCGGGGAGCTGTTTTTT. It codes for CARGQLANTGELFF.